A single sample gave rise to the 30 T cell receptor beta chains below, sequenced in a study of OX40 agonist ivuxolimab in advanced cancers. Produced via immunoSEQ multiplex PCR; TCRdb's table is partial and in-frame only. The table records just over 30,000 clones, around 88% of them present only once. Sequencing was performed on CD4+ or CD8+ T cells sorted from blood, taken in a trial of the OX40 agonist ivuxolimab. All receptors derive from an adult with an advanced solid tumor such as melanoma, head and neck, liver or kidney cancer.

The rearrangement uses TRBV29-1 and TRBJ2-7; D remains ambiguous. Per germline, CDR1 SQVTM and CDR2 ANQGSEA. The V gene lost 1 base and the J gene lost 3 bases, with 16 bases spanning the gap. This CDR3 comprises 15 residues. The CDR3, as DNA: TGCAGCGTTGAAGGGGTCATTGGCAGGTTCTACGAGCAGTACTTC. Residues: CSVEGVIGRFYEQYF.

The chain joins TRBV28 to TRBJ2-1; no clear D gene. The germline V gene has CDR1 MDHEN and CDR2 SYDVKM. CDR3 size: 17 residues. Trimming removed 2 bases from V and 4 bases from J, with 18 bases in between. The CDR3 loop reads CASSLPFDGPRYNEQFF. The CDR3 DNA reads as TGTGCCAGCAGTTTACCCTTTGACGGACCCCGTTACAATGAGCAGTTCTTC.

The chain uses TRBV27 and TRBJ2-1; the D is unclear. Germline V gene lookup returns CDR1 MNHEY and CDR2 SMNVEV (reference sequence). Between the trimmed V and J ends, which lost 5 bases and 5 bases, there was a span of 10 bases. The CDR3 is made up of 13 amino acids. CDR3 DNA sequence: TGTGCCAGCAGTCTCCGACTCAACAATGAGCAGTTCTTC. Translated: CASSLRLNNEQFF.

J is TRBJ2-3 and V is TRBV9; D might be TRBD2 (5 bases). The V gene's germline CDR1 is SGDLS and CDR2 YYNGEE. The CDR3 is 15 amino acids. V dropped 0 bases and J dropped 0 bases, with 8 bases sitting between them. CDR3 residues: CASSVEGASTDTQYF. CDR3 DNA sequence: TGTGCCAGCAGCGTAGAGGGAGCTAGCACAGATACGCAGTATTTT.

This chain uses TRBV2 with TRBJ2-1; D may be TRBD2 (6 bases). CDR1 and CDR2 (germline): SNHLY, FYNNEI. The CDR3 is 15 residues long. Trimming removed 7 bases at V and 3 bases at J, with 16 bases between. CDR3 nucleotides: TGTGCCAGCACCGTCCAGGCGGACTACTACAATGAGCAGTTCTTC. Amino acids: CASTVQADYYNEQFF.

The chain couples TRBV14 to TRBJ2-1, with D hard to call. The CDR3 loop spans 17 amino acids. Per germline, CDR1 SGHDN and CDR2 FVKESK. Trimming left V 1 base short and J 0 bases short, with 13 bases between. CDR3 in DNA: TGTGCCAGCAGCCAAGTAAGGTCTTCTAGCTCCTACAATGAGCAGTTCTTC. This codes for CASSQVRSSSSYNEQFF.

The rearrangement links TRBV18 to TRBJ2-5; 9 bases agree with TRBD2. Looked up from germline, CDR1 is KGHSH and CDR2 is LQKENI. CDR3 length equals 17 residues. V was pared by 3 bases and J by 5 bases, with 13 bases of the junction left unmatched. The CDR3 DNA is TGTGCCAGCTCACCCTACACGTCTAGCGGGATTGCCGAGACCCAGTACTTC. It specifies CASSPYTSSGIAETQYF.

The chain has TRBV9 and TRBJ2-1; 12 bases are shared with TRBD2. The V and J ends lost 1 base and 8 bases, in that order; junction bases with no gene match: 7. CDR3 length equals 16 residues. Per the germline V gene, CDR1 is SGDLS and CDR2 is YYNGEE. CDR3 loop: CASSVPLAGGPDEQFF. For the CDR3, the DNA is TGTGCCAGCAGCGTACCGCTAGCGGGAGGGCCCGATGAGCAGTTCTTC.

The chain joins TRBV7-6 to TRBJ2-7; tentative D call: TRBD1 (5 bases). CDR1 and CDR2 (germline): SGHVS, FNYEAQ. Trimming removed 4 bases from V and 0 bases from J, with 16 bases in between. The CDR3 is 16 residues long. The CDR3 reads CASSSRTSPSSYEQYF. CDR3 coding DNA: TGTGCCAGCAGCTCCCGGACATCCCCAAGCTCCTACGAGCAGTACTTC.

This chain joins TRBV28 and TRBJ2-5, with D possibly being TRBD1 or TRBD2 (5 bases each). Germline V gene data show CDR1 as MDHEN and CDR2 as SYDVKM. This CDR3 has 14 amino acids. Deletions cut 8 bases from V and 7 bases from J, with 20 bases between. This CDR3 reads CASQTGTAAGTQYF. The CDR3 DNA sequence: TGTGCCAGCCAAACCGGGACGGCGGCTGGGACCCAGTACTTC.

This clone was found once. The rearrangement joins TRBV5-6 to TRBJ1-3, with a tentative D call TRBD1 (5 bases). The CDR3 length is 13 residues. V dropped 1 base and J dropped 5 bases, with 7 bases sitting between them. Germline loops: CDR1 SGHDT, CDR2 YYEEEE. The CDR3 sequence is CASSLRGRNTIYF. DNA of the CDR3: TGTGCCAGCAGCTTGAGGGGAAGAAACACCATATATTTT.

This sequence joins TRBV9 and TRBJ2-3; tentative D call: TRBD2 (6 bases). CDR3 size: 16 residues. Germline V gives CDR1 SGDLS, CDR2 YYNGEE. V was shortened by 7 bases and J by 0 bases, with 18 bases between the two germline ends. DNA for the CDR3: TGTGCCAGCGGTGGGAGGAGCGGAACTAGCACAGATACGCAGTATTTT. It codes for CASGGRSGTSTDTQYF.

This rearrangement joins TRBV7-9 to TRBJ2-1; D is unresolved. This CDR3 comprises 16 residues. V was pared by 1 base and J by 2 bases, with 12 bases between. In germline, CDR1 is SEHNR, CDR2 FQNEAQ (reference sequence). In DNA, the CDR3 is TGTGCCAGCAGCTTAGGCGACTTTCGAACCTACAATGAGCAGTTCTTC. Translation: CASSLGDFRTYNEQFF.

The J gene is TRBJ1-2, the V gene TRBV29-1; D is perhaps TRBD1 (6 bases). V gave up 3 bases and J gave up 7 bases, with 12 bases separating them. Germline CDR1 and CDR2: SQVTM and ANQGSEA. The CDR3 sequence is 12 residues long. CDR3 in DNA: TGCAGCGTTGAGGAAGGGGGGGCTGGCTACACCTTC. Translating it yields CSVEEGGAGYTF.

The chain employs TRBV5-8 and TRBJ2-2; D ambiguous. The ends were cut back, 2 bases at V and 1 base at J, with 12 bases in the middle. From germline, CDR1 is SGHTS and CDR2 YDEGEE. The CDR3 sequence is 16 residues long. Written as DNA, the CDR3 is TGTGCCAGCAGCTTAATACAACCAGGGAACACCGGGGAGCTGTTTTTT. Encoded protein: CASSLIQPGNTGELFF.

The chain recombines TRBV5-6 with TRBJ2-5; no clear D. This CDR3 has 12 amino acids. The V and J ends lost 5 bases and 4 bases respectively, with 9 bases between them. Germline V gene lookup returns CDR1 SGHDT and CDR2 YYEEEE. CDR3 sequence: CASSLGRETQYF. The DNA of the CDR3 is TGTGCCAGCAGTTTAGGGCGAGAGACCCAGTACTTC.

This clone was detected once. The V call is TRBV19, the J call TRBJ1-5; D unresolved. The V end lost 5 bases, the J end lost 4 bases, and 9 bases lay between the germline ends. CDR3 length equals 13 residues. Germline V lookup: CDR1 LNHDA, CDR2 SQIVND (reference sequence). The CDR3 loop reads CASSLVLNQPQHF. The CDR3 DNA reads TGTGCCAGTAGTTTGGTTCTTAATCAGCCCCAGCATTTT.

In this sample, this clone turned up a few times. The chain joins TRBV18 to TRBJ2-5; D is possibly TRBD2 (6 bases). The CDR3 length is 16 residues. Germline values: CDR1 KGHSH, CDR2 LQKENI. Trimming left V 5 bases short and J 0 bases short, with 16 bases between. CDR3 DNA: TGTGCCAGCTCATCCTTAGCGGCTCAGTACCAAGAGACCCAGTACTTC. The encoded protein is CASSSLAAQYQETQYF.

This chain joins TRBV27 and TRBJ2-5; tentative D call: TRBD2 (5 bases). The CDR3 has 13 amino acids. CDR1 and CDR2 (germline): MNHEY, SMNVEV (reference sequence). Trimming took off 6 bases at V and 4 bases at J, with 12 bases between the two ends. The DNA of the CDR3 is TGTGCCAGCAGGGACCAAGGAGGAGAGACCCAGTACTTC. Its protein product is CASRDQGGETQYF.

J is TRBJ1-2 and V is TRBV19; D gene ambiguous. CDR1 and CDR2 from the germline V gene are LNHDA and SQIVND (reference sequence). The V end lost 3 bases, the J end lost 8 bases, and 16 bases lay between the germline ends. The CDR3 extends over 14 amino acids. This chain's CDR3 is CASSIRLRSEGYTF. The CDR3 nucleotides read TGTGCCAGTAGTATTAGGTTACGGAGTGAAGGCTACACCTTC.

V and J are TRBV9 and TRBJ2-1; 11 nucleotides line up with TRBD2. The CDR3 covers 16 residues. Germline loops: CDR1 SGDLS, CDR2 YYNGEE. J gave up 4 bases and V 5 bases, and 8 bases lay outside the gene matches. The CDR3 nucleotides read TGTGCCAGCAGTGACCCCGGGACTAGCGGTTACAATGAGCAGTTCTTC. Translation gives CASSDPGTSGYNEQFF.

The chain carries TRBV27 and TRBJ2-5, with a tentative D call TRBD1 (6 bases). The CDR3 contains 14 residues. Germline lookup yields CDR1 MNHEY and CDR2 SMNVEV (reference sequence). The V and J ends lost 5 bases and 2 bases respectively, with 12 bases between them. The CDR3: CASSLNRVQETQYF. CDR3 bases: TGTGCCAGCAGTCTTAACAGGGTTCAAGAGACCCAGTACTTC.

The genes are TRBV28 and TRBJ2-3, with D uncertain. CDR1 MDHEN and CDR2 SYDVKM come from the germline V gene. This CDR3 has 13 residues. V shed 6 bases and J shed 4 bases, with 11 bases lying between them. Here the CDR3 DNA reads TGTGCCAGCAGCCCCAGGAAGTCAGATACGCAGTATTTT. The encoded protein is CASSPRKSDTQYF.

V and J are TRBV15 and TRBJ2-3, with D perhaps assigned TRBD1 or TRBD2 (5 bases each). CDR3 length: 16 amino acids. The V gene lost 5 bases and the J gene lost 3 bases, with 18 bases spanning the gap. Germline loops: CDR1 LNHNV, CDR2 YYDKDF (reference sequence). The CDR3 loop is CATSGQGPKGTDTQYF. The CDR3 nucleotides read TGTGCCACCAGCGGCCAGGGACCAAAAGGGACAGATACGCAGTATTTT.

This chain uses TRBV14 with TRBJ2-7; D call uncertain. In germline, CDR1 is SGHDN, CDR2 FVKESK. The V and J ends lost 4 bases and 3 bases respectively, with 4 bases between them. This CDR3 is 11 amino acids long. The CDR3 sequence is CASSPGYEQYF. The CDR3 nucleotides are TGTGCCAGCAGCCCGGGCTACGAGCAGTACTTC.

This rearrangement joins TRBV27 to TRBJ1-1, with D possibly being TRBD1 (5 bases). Deletions cut 3 bases from V and 1 base from J, with 9 bases between. This CDR3 is built from 14 residues. In germline, CDR1 is MNHEY, CDR2 SMNVEV (reference sequence). The CDR3 DNA is TGTGCCAGCAGTTTTGGGGGGGGGAACACTGAAGCTTTCTTT. This gives the protein CASSFGGGNTEAFF.

This chain uses TRBV9 with TRBJ2-3; 11 bases line up with TRBD2. Per germline, CDR1 SGDLS and CDR2 YYNGEE. Trimming at V came to 2 bases and at J to 2 bases, leaving 7 bases not matched to a gene. This CDR3 region has 17 residues. CDR3 region: CASSVPLAGGPTDTQYF. The CDR3 nucleotides read TGTGCCAGCAGCGTCCCCTTAGCGGGAGGGCCCACAGATACGCAGTATTTT.

CDR3 sequence (DNA): TGTGCCAGCAGTTTGGGCCCTAGCGGGGAGTACTTC. Amino acids: CASSLGPSGEYF. The J gene is TRBJ2-7, the V gene TRBV6-5; 9 bases match TRBD2. V lost 4 bases, J lost 11 bases, and 6 bases stayed unmatched. The germline V gene encodes CDR1 MNHEY and CDR2 SVGAGI. The CDR3 runs 12 residues.

The chain couples TRBV11-1 to TRBJ2-7, with unresolved D. Trimming left V 3 bases short and J 3 bases short, with 9 bases between. The CDR3 is 13 residues long. Germline V CDR1 and CDR2: SGHAT, FQDESV (reference sequence). CDR3 DNA: TGTGCCAGCAGCTTTGGTACAAACTACGAGCAGTACTTC. This encodes CASSFGTNYEQYF.

Remarks on this clone: As the CDR3 is not closed by the conserved phenylalanine or tryptophan, this likely results from a read error. It is unclear where the CDR3 begins or ends on the DNA, so no DNA is shown, and the CDR3 is as TCRdb lists it. This chain uses TRBV6-1 with TRBJ1-5; no DNA check was done on the table's D call, TRBD1. The CDR3 length equals 11 residues, ends included. Looked up from germline, CDR1 is MNHNS and CDR2 is SASEGT. CDR3 residues: CASSEVSGGGL.